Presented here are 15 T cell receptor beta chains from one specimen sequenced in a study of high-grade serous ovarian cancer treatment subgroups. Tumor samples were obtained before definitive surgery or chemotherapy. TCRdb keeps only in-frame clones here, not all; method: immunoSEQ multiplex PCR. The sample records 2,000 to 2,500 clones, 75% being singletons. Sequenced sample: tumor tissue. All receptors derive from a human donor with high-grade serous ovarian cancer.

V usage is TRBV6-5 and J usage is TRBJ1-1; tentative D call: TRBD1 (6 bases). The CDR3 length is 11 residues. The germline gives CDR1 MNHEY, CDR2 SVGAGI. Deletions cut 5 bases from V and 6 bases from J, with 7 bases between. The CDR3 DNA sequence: TGTGCCAGCAGTGGGACATCTGAAGCTTTCTTT. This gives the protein CASSGTSEAFF.

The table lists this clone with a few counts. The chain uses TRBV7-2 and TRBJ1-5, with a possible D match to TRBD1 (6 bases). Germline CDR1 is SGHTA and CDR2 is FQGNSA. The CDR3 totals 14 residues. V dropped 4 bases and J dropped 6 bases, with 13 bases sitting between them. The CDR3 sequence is CASSSHSQGQPQHF. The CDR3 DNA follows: TGTGCCAGCAGCTCGCACTCACAGGGTCAGCCCCAGCATTTT.

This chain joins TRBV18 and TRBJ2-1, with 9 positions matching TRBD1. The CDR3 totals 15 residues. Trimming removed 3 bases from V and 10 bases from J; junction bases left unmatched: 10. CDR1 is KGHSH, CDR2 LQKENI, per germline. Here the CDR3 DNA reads TGTGCCAGCTCACCCGGGACAGGGAGTCATGGGGAGCAGTTCTTC. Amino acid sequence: CASSPGTGSHGEQFF.

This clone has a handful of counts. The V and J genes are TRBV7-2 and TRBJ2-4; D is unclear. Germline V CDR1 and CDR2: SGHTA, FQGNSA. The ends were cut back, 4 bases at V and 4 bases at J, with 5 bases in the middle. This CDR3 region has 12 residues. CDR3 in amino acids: CASSSIKNIQYF. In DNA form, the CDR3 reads TGTGCCAGCAGCTCGATTAAAAACATTCAGTACTTC.

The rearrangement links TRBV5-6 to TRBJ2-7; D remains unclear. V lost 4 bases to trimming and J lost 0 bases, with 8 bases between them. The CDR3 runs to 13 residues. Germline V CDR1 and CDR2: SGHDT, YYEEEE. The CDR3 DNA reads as TGTGCCAGCAGCCCCATTAGCTCCTACGAGCAGTACTTC. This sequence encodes CASSPISSYEQYF.

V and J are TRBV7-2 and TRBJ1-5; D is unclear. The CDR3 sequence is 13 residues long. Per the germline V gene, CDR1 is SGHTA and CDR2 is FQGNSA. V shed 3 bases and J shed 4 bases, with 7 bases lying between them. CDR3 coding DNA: TGTGCCAGCAGCTTCACTGGTAATCAGCCCCAGCATTTT. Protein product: CASSFTGNQPQHF.

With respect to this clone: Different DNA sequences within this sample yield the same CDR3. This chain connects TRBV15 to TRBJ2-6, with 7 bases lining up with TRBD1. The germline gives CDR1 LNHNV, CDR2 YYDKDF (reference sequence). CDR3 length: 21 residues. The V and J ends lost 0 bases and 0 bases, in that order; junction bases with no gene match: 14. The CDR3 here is CATSRDPTGISLSSGANVLTF. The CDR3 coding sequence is TGTGCCACCAGCAGAGATCCGACAGGGATAAGCCTAAGCTCTGGGGCCAACGTCCTGACTTTC. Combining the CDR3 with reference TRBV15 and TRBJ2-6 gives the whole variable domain DAMVIQNPRYQVTQFGKPVTLSCSQTLNHNVMYWYQQKSSQAPKLLFHYYDKDFNNEADTPDNFQSRRPNTSFCFLDIRSPGLGDTAMYLCATSRDPTGISLSSGANVLTFGAGSRLTVL.

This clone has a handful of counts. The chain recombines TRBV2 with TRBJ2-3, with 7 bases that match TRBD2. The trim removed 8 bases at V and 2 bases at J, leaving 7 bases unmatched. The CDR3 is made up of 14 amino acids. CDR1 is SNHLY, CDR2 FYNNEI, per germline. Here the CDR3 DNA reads TGTGCCAGCCACGGGGGGAACTACACAGATACGCAGTATTTT. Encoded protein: CASHGGNYTDTQYF. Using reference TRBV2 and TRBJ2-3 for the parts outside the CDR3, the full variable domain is EPEVTQTPSHQVTQMGQEVILRCVPISNHLYFYWYRQILGQKVEFLVSFYNNEISEKSEIFDDQFSVERPDGSNFTLKIRSTKLEDSAMYFCASHGGNYTDTQYFGPGTRLTVL.

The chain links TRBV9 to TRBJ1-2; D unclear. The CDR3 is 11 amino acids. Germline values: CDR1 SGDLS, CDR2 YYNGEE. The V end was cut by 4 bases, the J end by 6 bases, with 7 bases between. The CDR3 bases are TGTGCCAGCAGCAAACTTGATGGCTACACCTTC. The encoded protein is CASSKLDGYTF.

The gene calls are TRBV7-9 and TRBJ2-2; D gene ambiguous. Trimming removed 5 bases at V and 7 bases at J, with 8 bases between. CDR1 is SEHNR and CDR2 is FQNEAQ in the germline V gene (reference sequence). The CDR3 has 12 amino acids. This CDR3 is CASSRTDGELFF. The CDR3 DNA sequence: TGTGCCAGCAGCCGGACGGACGGGGAGCTGTTTTTT. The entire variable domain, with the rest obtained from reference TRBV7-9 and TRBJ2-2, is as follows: DTGVSQNPRHKITKRGQNVTFRCDPISEHNRLYWYRQTLGQGPEFLTYFQNEAQLEKSRLLSDRFSAERPKGSFSTLEIQRTEQGDSAMYLCASSRTDGELFFGEGSRLTVL.

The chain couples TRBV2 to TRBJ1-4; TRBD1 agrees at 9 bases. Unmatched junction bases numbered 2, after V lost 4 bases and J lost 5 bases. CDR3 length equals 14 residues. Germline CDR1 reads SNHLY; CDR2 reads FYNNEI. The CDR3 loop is CASSGQGGNEKLFF. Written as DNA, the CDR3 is TGTGCCAGCAGTGGACAGGGGGGAAATGAAAAACTGTTTTTT.

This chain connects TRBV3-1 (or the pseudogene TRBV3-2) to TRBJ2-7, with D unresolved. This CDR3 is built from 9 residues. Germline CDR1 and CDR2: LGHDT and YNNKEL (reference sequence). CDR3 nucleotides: TGTTGCGGCTCCTACGAGCAGTACGTC. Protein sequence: CCGSYEQYV.

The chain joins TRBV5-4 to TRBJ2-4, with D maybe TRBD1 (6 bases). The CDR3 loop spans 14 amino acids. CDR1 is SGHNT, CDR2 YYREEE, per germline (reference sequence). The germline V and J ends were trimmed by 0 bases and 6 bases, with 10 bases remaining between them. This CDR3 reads CASSLAEGGNIQYF. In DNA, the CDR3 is TGTGCCAGCAGCTTGGCCGAAGGGGGAAACATTCAGTACTTC.

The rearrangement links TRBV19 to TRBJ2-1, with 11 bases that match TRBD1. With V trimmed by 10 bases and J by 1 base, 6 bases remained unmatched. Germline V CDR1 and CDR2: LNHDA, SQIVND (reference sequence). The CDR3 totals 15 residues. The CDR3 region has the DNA TGTGCCACTCGGACAGGGGGCGCTTCCTACAATGAGCAGTTCTTC. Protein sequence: CATRTGGASYNEQFF.

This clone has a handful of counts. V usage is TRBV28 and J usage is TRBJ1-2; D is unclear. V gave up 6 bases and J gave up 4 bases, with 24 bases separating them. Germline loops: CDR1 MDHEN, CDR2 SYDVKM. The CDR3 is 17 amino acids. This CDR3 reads CASSLLSNGQWVYGYTF. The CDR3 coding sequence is TGTGCCAGCAGCCTTCTCTCGAATGGGCAGTGGGTCTATGGCTACACCTTC.